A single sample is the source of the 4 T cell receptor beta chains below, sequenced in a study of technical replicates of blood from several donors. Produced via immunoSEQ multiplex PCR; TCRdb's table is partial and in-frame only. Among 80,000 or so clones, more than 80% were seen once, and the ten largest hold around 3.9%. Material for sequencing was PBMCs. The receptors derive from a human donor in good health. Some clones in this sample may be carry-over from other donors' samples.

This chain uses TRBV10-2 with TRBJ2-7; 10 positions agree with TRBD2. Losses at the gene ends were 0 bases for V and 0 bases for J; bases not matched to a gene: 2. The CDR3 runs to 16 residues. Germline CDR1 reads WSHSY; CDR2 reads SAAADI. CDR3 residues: CASSESPSGSSYEQYF. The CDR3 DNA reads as TGCGCCAGCAGTGAGTCCCCTAGCGGGAGCTCCTACGAGCAGTACTTC.

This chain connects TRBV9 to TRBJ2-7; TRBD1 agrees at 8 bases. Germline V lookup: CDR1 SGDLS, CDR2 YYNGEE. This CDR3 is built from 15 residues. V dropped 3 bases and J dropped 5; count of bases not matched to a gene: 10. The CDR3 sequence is CASSGTQGVGHEQYF. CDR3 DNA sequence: TGTGCCAGCAGCGGAACACAGGGGGTTGGACACGAGCAGTACTTC.

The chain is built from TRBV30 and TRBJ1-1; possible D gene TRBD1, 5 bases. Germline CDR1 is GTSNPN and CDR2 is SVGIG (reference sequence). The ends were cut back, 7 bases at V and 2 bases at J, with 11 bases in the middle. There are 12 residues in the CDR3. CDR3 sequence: CASRDFNTEAFF. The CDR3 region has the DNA TGTGCCTCGCGGGACTTTAACACTGAAGCTTTCTTT.

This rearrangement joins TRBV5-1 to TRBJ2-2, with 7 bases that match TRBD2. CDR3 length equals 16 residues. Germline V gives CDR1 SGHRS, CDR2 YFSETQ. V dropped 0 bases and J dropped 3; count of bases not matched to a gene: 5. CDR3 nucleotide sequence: TGCGCCAGCAGCTTGGTGGCTAGCGGCCACACCGGGGAGCTGTTTTTT. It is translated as CASSLVASGHTGELFF.